This is a list of T cell receptor beta chains from one sample in a study of T cell responses to AZD1222 COVID-19 vaccine. Sequenced by immunoSEQ multiplex PCR; TCRdb stores in-frame clones only, minus some. Among 150,000 or so clones, just over 90% were seen once, and the ten largest hold approximately 2.1%. Specimen: peripheral blood, collected on day 0 of AZD1222 vaccination. The receptors shown here come from an adult in good health. Each CDR3 is given with its conserved first and last residue. A D gene is named only where the DNA matches it firmly. Not every row has a clone size; where given, it reads once, few, many or a size class.

j_call cdr3_length d_call clone_size v_call cdr3_nt cdr3_aa
TRBJ1-5 14 NA NA TRBV5-1 TGCGCCAGCAGCTTGGGGGGGCGCGATCAGCCCCAGCATTTT CASSLGGRDQPQHF
TRBJ2-5 13 NA NA TRBV7-8 TGTGCCAGCAGCCTCCACAGGGTGGAGACCCAGTACTTC CASSLHRVETQYF
TRBJ2-7 15 TRBD1 NA TRBV5-4 TGTGCCAGCAGATCCGGGACAGGGGGCTCCTACGAGCAGTACTTC CASRSGTGGSYEQYF
TRBJ2-7 15 NA NA TRBV5-5 TGTGCCAGCAGCTTGGCCTCAATGCAGGGGTCCGAGCAGTACTTC CASSLASMQGSEQYF
TRBJ2-7 13 NA NA TRBV9 TGTGCCAGCAGCTCCAGAGGAGGGGTCGAGCAGTACTTC CASSSRGGVEQYF
TRBJ1-3 12 NA NA TRBV12-3/TRBV12-4 TGTGCCAGCAGTTTATCTGGAAACACCATATATTTT CASSLSGNTIYF
TRBJ2-3 13 TRBD1 NA TRBV7-9 TGTGCCAGCAGCTCGACAGGGGCAGATACGCAGTATTTT CASSSTGADTQYF
TRBJ1-2 15 NA NA TRBV4-2 TGTGCCAGCGGCGAGGCAGACTTCACCCACTATGGCTACACCTTC CASGEADFTHYGYTF
TRBJ1-5 15 TRBD1 NA TRBV27 TGTGCCAGCAGTCCATGGGACAGGGTTAATCAGCCCCAGCATTTT CASSPWDRVNQPQHF
TRBJ1-5 15 NA NA TRBV19 TGTGCCAGTAGTGCGCAGGGACGGAGCAATCAGCCCCAGCATTTT CASSAQGRSNQPQHF
TRBJ2-3 17 TRBD2 NA TRBV7-2 TGTGCCAGCAGCTTAGGGGGCCTAGCGGGGGCTCACGGTACGCAGTATTTT CASSLGGLAGAHGTQYF
TRBJ1-4 13 TRBD1 once TRBV10-1 TGCGCCAGCAGTGACAGGGGGAGTGAAAAACTGTTTTTT CASSDRGSEKLFF
TRBJ1-4 15 TRBD1 NA TRBV5-6 TGTGCCAGCAGCCAAGGACAGGCAACTAATGAAAAACTGTTTTTT CASSQGQATNEKLFF
TRBJ2-2 13 NA NA TRBV27 TGTGCCAGCAGTATAGCGACAGTCGGGGGGCTGTTTTTT CASSIATVGGLFF
TRBJ1-5 14 NA NA TRBV27 TGTGCCAGCAGCCCGAAGCATAGCAATCAGCCCCAGCATTTT CASSPKHSNQPQHF
TRBJ2-1 15 NA NA TRBV29-1 TGCAGCGTTGAAGAGAAGGGGAGCTCCTACAATGAGCAGTTCTTC CSVEEKGSSYNEQFF
TRBJ1-4 14 TRBD1 few TRBV25-1 TGTGCCAGCAGGCAGGGGGAGGAGAGTGAAAAACTGTTTTTT CASRQGEESEKLFF
TRBJ2-1 15 NA NA TRBV4-1 TGCGCCAGCAGCCGGGAACCCAAGGGCTACAATGAGCAGTTCTTC CASSREPKGYNEQFF
TRBJ1-1 16 NA once TRBV24-1 TGTGCCACCAGTGATCAAGGCTCAGACATGAACACTGAAGCTTTCTTT CATSDQGSDMNTEAFF
TRBJ1-1 15 TRBD1 NA TRBV28 TGTGCCAGCAGTTTATATGTGGCAGGGGGGACTGAAGCTTTCTTT CASSLYVAGGTEAFF
TRBJ2-7 13 NA NA TRBV7-9 TGTGCCAGCAGCTTAGGGGGGCCCTACGAGCAGTACTTC CASSLGGPYEQYF
TRBJ2-5 15 TRBD2 NA TRBV6-2/TRBV6-3 TGTGCCAGCAGTTACCTAGCGGGGGCCTCTCGGACCCAGTACTTC CASSYLAGASRTQYF
TRBJ1-2 14 NA NA TRBV5-1 TGCGCCAGCAGCTTGGCGGGGCCCGCTATGGGCTACACCTTC CASSLAGPAMGYTF
TRBJ2-5 11 NA NA TRBV25-1 TGTGCCAGCAGCCTACGAGAGACCCAGTACTTC CASSLRETQYF